The entry below describes one T cell receptor beta chain. This sample stems from a study of technical replicates of blood from a handful of donors. This CDR3 has 11 residues. V was pared by 1 base and J by 7 bases, with 7 bases between. Looked up from germline, CDR1 is GTSNPN and CDR2 is SVGIG (reference sequence). Assay used: immunoSEQ multiplex PCR; TCRdb lists only in-frame clones, some missing. The sample has approximately 82,000 clones; 75% to 95% are singletons. The TCR sequence derives from a human donor in good health. Some clones in this sample may be carry-over from other donors' samples. Sequences were obtained from T cells isolated from PBMCs. The rearrangement uses TRBV30 and TRBJ1-1; D gene unclear. DNA of the CDR3: TGTGCCTGGAGTGGAAATAGTGAAGCTTTCTTT. Amino acids: CAWSGNSEAFF.